Listed here are 11 T cell receptor beta chains from one sample, sequenced in a study of blood T cells in healthy people across ages. Through a sample-barcoded 5' primer and a J-beta primer mix, a second PCR was run for about 6 to 11 cycles. TCRdb redid the calling of the 5' RACE reads with MiXCR, one entry per CDR3 protein. The data show over a million distinct CDR3 sequences, roughly a quarter seen once. These data were also reused for a study on T cells of mothers and their children.

Source material: blood. The receptor source for this set is a girl aged 2 to 9 in good health.

The V gene is TRBV10-2, the J gene TRBJ2-7; TRBD1 matches 12 bases. V shed 5 bases and J 6 bases; nucleotides not matched to a gene: 5. The germline CDR1 and CDR2 sequences are WSHSY and SAAADI. The CDR3 runs 14 residues. The CDR3 region is CASSMGQGAIEQYF. The CDR3 bases are TGCGCCAGCAGTATGGGACAGGGGGCGATCGAGCAGTACTTC.

This chain uses TRBV6-5 with TRBJ1-2; unclear D gene. Germline CDR1 MNHEY, CDR2 SVGAGI. The V gene lost 0 bases and the J gene lost 1 base, with 6 bases spanning the gap. The CDR3 has 14 amino acids. In nucleotides, the CDR3 is TGTGCCAGCAGTTACTCTGAACGTAACTATGGCTACACCTTC. This gives the protein CASSYSERNYGYTF.

The chain is built from TRBV4-1 and TRBJ2-5; 9 bases align to TRBD2. Germline V gene data show CDR1 as MGHRA and CDR2 as YSYEKL. V lost 5 bases, J lost 11 bases, and 15 bases stayed unmatched. The CDR3 has 15 amino acids. The CDR3 sequence: CASSSIAGERAEQYF. The CDR3 DNA sequence: TGCGCCAGCAGCTCCATAGCGGGAGAAAGGGCGGAGCAGTACTTC.

The chain combines TRBV28 with TRBJ2-3, with 10 bases lining up with TRBD2. The V gene's germline CDR1 is MDHEN and CDR2 SYDVKM. The CDR3 contains 15 residues. J was trimmed by 6 bases and V by 5 bases; bases with no gene match: 8. The CDR3 region is CASSRAGGPDDTQYF. The CDR3 coding sequence is TGTGCCAGCAGTCGAGCGGGAGGGCCGGACGATACGCAGTATTTT. Variable domain in full (rest from reference TRBV28 and TRBJ2-3): DVKVTQSSRYLVKRTGEKVFLECVQDMDHENMFWYRQDPGLGLRLIYFSYDVKMKEKGDIPEGYSVSREKKERFSLILESASTNQTSMYLCASSRAGGPDDTQYFGPGTRLTVL.

The rearrangement links TRBV7-9 to TRBJ1-5; D unclear. This CDR3 comprises 14 residues. Germline V CDR1 and CDR2: SEHNR, FQNEAQ (reference sequence). The V end lost 8 bases, the J end lost 3 bases, and 14 bases lay between the germline ends. The CDR3 loop reads CASGEDPYNQPQHF. CDR3 DNA sequence: TGTGCCAGCGGCGAGGATCCGTACAATCAGCCCCAGCATTTT.

J is TRBJ2-5 and V is TRBV24-1; the D gene could be TRBD1 or TRBD2 (5 bases each). This CDR3 comprises 15 residues. Per the germline V gene, CDR1 is KGHDR and CDR2 is SFDVKD. V shed 3 bases and J shed 1 base, with 11 bases lying between them. Here the CDR3 DNA reads TGTGCCACCAGTGATACCCCGAGGGGCCAAGAGACCCAGTACTTC. It yields the protein CATSDTPRGQETQYF.

The chain recombines TRBV11-2 with TRBJ2-1; D gene ambiguous. The V and J ends lost 4 bases and 5 bases respectively, with 12 bases between them. There are 14 residues in the CDR3. Germline assignment: CDR1 SGHAT and CDR2 FQNNGV. The CDR3 region is CASSSRARNNEQFF. CDR3 in DNA: TGTGCCAGCAGCTCAAGGGCCCGCAACAATGAGCAGTTCTTC.

The chain uses TRBV4-1 and TRBJ2-2; D tentatively fits TRBD1 or TRBD2 (6 bases each). Germline V gives CDR1 MGHRA, CDR2 YSYEKL. The CDR3 loop spans 16 amino acids. The V and J ends lost 2 bases and 5 bases respectively, with 15 bases between them. Here the CDR3 DNA reads TGCGCCAGCAGCCAAAAACTCGGGGGCGGTACCGGGGAGCTGTTTTTT. This codes for CASSQKLGGGTGELFF.

The chain is built from TRBV7-2 and TRBJ2-5; weak D call: TRBD2 (6 bases). The V end was cut by 4 bases, the J end by 1 base, with 13 bases between. The CDR3 length is 15 residues. Germline lookup yields CDR1 SGHTA and CDR2 FQGNSA. The chain's CDR3 is CASSSSVAVQETQYF. The CDR3 nucleotides are TGTGCCAGCAGCTCTTCTGTAGCGGTCCAAGAGACCCAGTACTTC. The full variable domain, rest sourced from reference TRBV7-2 and TRBJ2-5, is GAGVSQSPSNKVTEKGKDVELRCDPISGHTALYWYRQSLGQGLEFLIYFQGNSAPDKSGLPSDRFSAERTGGSVSTLTIQRTQQEDSAVYLCASSSSVAVQETQYFGPGTRLLVL.

This chain uses TRBV7-6 with TRBJ2-7, with a possible D match to TRBD2 (5 bases). The CDR3 is made up of 13 amino acids. Germline CDR1 is SGHVS and CDR2 is FNYEAQ. Trimming took 2 bases from V and 6 from J, leaving 11 bases between them. The CDR3 loop is CASSLLEVCEQYF. CDR3 sequence (DNA): TGTGCCAGCAGCTTACTGGAGGTCTGCGAGCAGTACTTC.

This clonotype has a handful of counts. This chain joins TRBV28 and TRBJ2-1, with 7 bases that match TRBD1. From germline, CDR1 is MDHEN and CDR2 SYDVKM. The CDR3 runs to 16 residues. Trimming at V came to 6 bases and at J to 4 bases, leaving 12 bases not matched to a gene. CDR3 residues: CASRPPGGEKYNEQFF. The CDR3 DNA reads TGTGCCAGCAGACCTCCAGGGGGAGAAAAGTACAATGAGCAGTTCTTC. Full variable domain (missing parts from reference TRBV28 and TRBJ2-1): DVKVTQSSRYLVKRTGEKVFLECVQDMDHENMFWYRQDPGLGLRLIYFSYDVKMKEKGDIPEGYSVSREKKERFSLILESASTNQTSMYLCASRPPGGEKYNEQFFGPGTRLTVL.